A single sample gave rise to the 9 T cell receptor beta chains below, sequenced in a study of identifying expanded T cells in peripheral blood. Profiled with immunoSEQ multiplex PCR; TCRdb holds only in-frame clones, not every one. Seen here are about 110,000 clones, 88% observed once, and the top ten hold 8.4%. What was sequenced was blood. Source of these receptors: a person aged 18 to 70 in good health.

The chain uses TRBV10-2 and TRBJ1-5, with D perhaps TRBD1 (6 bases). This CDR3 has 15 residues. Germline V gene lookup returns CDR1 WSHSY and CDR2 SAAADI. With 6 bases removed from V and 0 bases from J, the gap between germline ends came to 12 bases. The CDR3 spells CASSEGDHSNQPQHF. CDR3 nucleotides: TGCGCCAGCAGCGAGGGGGATCATAGCAATCAGCCCCAGCATTTT.

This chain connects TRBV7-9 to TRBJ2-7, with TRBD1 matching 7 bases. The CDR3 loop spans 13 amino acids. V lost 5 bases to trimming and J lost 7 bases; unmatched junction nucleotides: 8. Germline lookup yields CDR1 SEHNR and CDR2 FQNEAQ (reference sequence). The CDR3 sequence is CASSTGTAWEQYF. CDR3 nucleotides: TGTGCCAGCAGCACAGGGACAGCTTGGGAGCAGTACTTC. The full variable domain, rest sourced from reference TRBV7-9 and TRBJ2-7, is DTGVSQNPRHKITKRGQNVTFRCDPISEHNRLYWYRQTLGQGPEFLTYFQNEAQLEKSRLLSDRFSAERPKGSFSTLEIQRTEQGDSAMYLCASSTGTAWEQYFGPGTRLTVT.

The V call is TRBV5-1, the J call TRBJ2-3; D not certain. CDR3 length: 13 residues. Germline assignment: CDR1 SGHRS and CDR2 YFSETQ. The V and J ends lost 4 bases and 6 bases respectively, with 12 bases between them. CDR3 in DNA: TGCGCCAGCAGCATCCGACCTATTGATACGCAGTATTTT. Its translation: CASSIRPIDTQYF.

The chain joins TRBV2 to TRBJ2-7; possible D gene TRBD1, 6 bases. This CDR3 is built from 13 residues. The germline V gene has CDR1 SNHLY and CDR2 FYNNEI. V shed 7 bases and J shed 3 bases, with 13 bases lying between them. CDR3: CASKGDGLYEQYF. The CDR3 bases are TGTGCCAGCAAGGGGGACGGCCTCTACGAGCAGTACTTC.

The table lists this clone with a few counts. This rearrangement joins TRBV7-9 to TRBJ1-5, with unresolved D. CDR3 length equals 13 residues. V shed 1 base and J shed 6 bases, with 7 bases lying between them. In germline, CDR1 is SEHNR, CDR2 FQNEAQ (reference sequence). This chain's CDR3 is CASSLGGPQPQHF. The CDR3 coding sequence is TGTGCCAGCAGCTTAGGGGGTCCTCAGCCCCAGCATTTT.

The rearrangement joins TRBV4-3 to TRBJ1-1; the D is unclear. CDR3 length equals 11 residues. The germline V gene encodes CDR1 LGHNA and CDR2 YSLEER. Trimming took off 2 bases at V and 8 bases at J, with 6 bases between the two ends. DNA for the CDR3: TGCGCCAGCAGCCAATCAGAGGAAGCTTTCTTT. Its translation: CASSQSEEAFF.

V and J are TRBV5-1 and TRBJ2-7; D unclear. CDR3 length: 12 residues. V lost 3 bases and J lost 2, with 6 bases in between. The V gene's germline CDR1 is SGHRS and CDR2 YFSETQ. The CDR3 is CASSSDTYEQYF. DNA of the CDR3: TGCGCCAGCAGCTCCGACACCTACGAGCAGTACTTC. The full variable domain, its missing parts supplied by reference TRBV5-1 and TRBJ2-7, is KAGVTQTPRYLIKTRGQQVTLSCSPISGHRSVSWYQQTPGQGLQFLFEYFSETQRNKGNFPGRFSGRQFSNSRSEMNVSTLELGDSALYLCASSSDTYEQYFGPGTRLTVT.

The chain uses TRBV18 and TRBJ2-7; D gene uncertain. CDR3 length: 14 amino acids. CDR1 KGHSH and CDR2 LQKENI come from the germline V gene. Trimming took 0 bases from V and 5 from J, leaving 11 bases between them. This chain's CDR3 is CASSPPEMPNEQYF. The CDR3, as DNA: TGTGCCAGCTCACCACCGGAGATGCCAAACGAGCAGTACTTC. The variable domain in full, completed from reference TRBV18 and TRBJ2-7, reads NAGVMQNPRHLVRRRGQEARLRCSPMKGHSHVYWYRQLPEEGLKFMVYLQKENIIDESGMPKERFSAEFPKEGPSILRIQQVVRGDSAAYFCASSPPEMPNEQYFGPGTRLTVT.

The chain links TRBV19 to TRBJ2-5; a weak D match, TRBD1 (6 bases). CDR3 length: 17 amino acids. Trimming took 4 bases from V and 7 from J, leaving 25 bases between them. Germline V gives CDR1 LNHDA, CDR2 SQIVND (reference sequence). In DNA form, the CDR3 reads TGTGCCAGTAGTAGGATTGGGGGCCCTTCGTCGTCCGCGACCCAGTACTTC. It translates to CASSRIGGPSSSATQYF.